A single T cell receptor (beta chain) is shown here with its context. This clone appeared a single time. Its antigen remains undetermined. It has no much larger one-base neighbor in the sample; base qualities were not kept. Library method: the immunoSEQ multiplex PCR assay. Rearranged TCR beta chain products were amplified from genomic DNA of sorted T-cell subsets and sequenced. In the authors' own workflow: Shannon entropy and Simpson indices were used to measure how diverse the repertoire of productive TCR beta rearrangements was. To assess clonal expansion, the frequencies of the 100 most abundant productive TCR beta clonotypes were added up as a share of total reads. The TRB repertoires were scored with a self-reactivity index that is based on amino acid usage at CDR3beta positions 6 and 7. Two-way ANOVA was applied to the repertoire analyses, whereas Student t or Mann-Whitney tests were applied to the flow cytometric analyses. TCRdb stores this immuneACCESS table with in-frame sequences only. Part of the clones is absent; in the studies checked, under half of the shortfall reflects unresolved V genes, and no reason is known for the rest. D and trimming come from the DNA, and the V and J calls and clone size come from that table. This sample has about 46,000 clones in its table, and about 90% of those were observed once. The top ten constitute around 0.5% of the sample.

Before genomic DNA extraction, conventional CD4+ T cells were purified from blood as CD25-low CD127-high cells. Repertoire analyses used fewer than ten healthy control donors as the comparison group. This sample is part of a study of regulatory and conventional T cells in RAG deficiency (dated by TCRdb to the late 2010s). At the level of the whole study: To compare the diversity and composition of the repertoires of Treg, conventional CD4+ and CD8+ T cells between RAG-deficient patients and healthy controls, the study applied high-throughput TCR beta sequencing. What the study reported, not specific to this receptor: Compared with controls, Omenn syndrome and CID/AS patients had about 91-fold fewer unique TCR beta sequences in Treg cells, whereas the reduction in the other subsets was around 10-fold. Sorted CD25-high CD127-low cells from Omenn syndrome patients may represent peripherally activated cells rather than bona fide Treg cells. Shorter CDR3 lengths were found in all patient T-cell subsets, and >90% Treg-Tconv repertoire overlap at nucleotide and amino acid level was observed in Omenn syndrome patients. For some subjects, some analyses of T-cell subsets were not performed. Compared with control T-cell subpopulations, RAG-deficient patients had much lower Shannon entropy and higher Simpson indices.

The CDR3 has 11 amino acids, counting the end cysteine and phenylalanine. Of the read, only the CDR3 DNA is kept; its 33 bases are in frame from base 1. Trimming costs V 6 bases and J 8 bases, and their ends lie 8 bases apart. CDR1 and CDR2 are drawn from the germline V gene: LGHNT, FRNRAP. The same data also went into a second study, on regulatory T cells. As the second publication notes: In the multiplex PCR, 52 forward TRBV primers and 13 reverse TRBJ primers were used, and assay-based and computational corrections were applied for amplification bias. Patient repertoires showed restricted unique TRB V-J pairs and skewed V and J gene usage, most marked in regulatory T cells. Between CD3G-deficient patients and healthy controls, the study compared T-cell receptor beta repertoires in sorted regulatory T cells, conventional CD4+ T cells and CD8+ T cells. Peripheral blood mononuclear cells were isolated by Ficoll density separation. Within the immunoSEQ assay, multiplex PCR amplified rearranged TRB loci from genomic DNA. Sequencing of the TRB amplicons was done on an Illumina HiSeq platform. Custom algorithms error-filtered the raw sequences and aligned the raw sequences to reference gene sequences, after which the immunoSEQ online tools were used for analysis. Frequencies of productive and nonproductive TRB rearrangements were assessed among unique sequences as well as among total sequences. Prism software was used to run t tests, Mann-Whitney tests or two-way ANOVA for comparisons between groups.

The specimen sequenced was CD4+ effector T cells sorted from blood. The TCR was taken from a human donor in good health. The chain is made from TRBV12-5 and TRBJ2-1; no D gene is confidently identified. The CDR3 amino acid sequence is: CASGIGHEQFF. The DNA sequence is TGTGCTAGTGGCATAGGTCATGAGCAGTTCTTC. When the CDR3 is completed using the reference TRBV12-5 and TRBJ2-1 genes on either side, the full variable domain is DARVTQTPRHKVTEMGQEVTMRCQPILGHNTVFWYRQTMMQGLELLAYFRNRAPLDDSGMPKDRFSAEMPDATLATLKIQPSEPRDSAVYFCASGIGHEQFFGPGTRLTVL.